These 24 T cell receptor beta chains were sequenced from one sample in a study of cytomegalovirus exposure and HLA in healthy donors. This PCR relied on a set of 60 Vbeta primers and 13 Jbeta primers. Assay used: immunoSEQ multiplex PCR; TCRdb lists only in-frame clones, some missing. This sample has 65,000 to 75,000 clones; roughly 65% occur once, and the top ten carry under 2.5%. The specimen sequenced was PBMCs. These receptors all come from a woman aged 25 to 45 in good health and CMV-seronegative.

The chain links TRBV28 to TRBJ1-4; 7 positions match TRBD1. The germline CDR1 and CDR2 sequences are MDHEN and SYDVKM. There are 13 residues in the CDR3. Losses at the gene ends were 10 bases for V and 7 bases for J; bases not matched to a gene: 9. The CDR3 region has the DNA TGTGCCATCAAGCCAGGACAGGTTGAAAAACTGTTTTTT. This encodes CAIKPGQVEKLFF.

The J gene is TRBJ2-3, the V gene TRBV5-1; no firm D call. The germline V gene has CDR1 SGHRS and CDR2 YFSETQ. V lost 3 bases and J lost 3, with 14 bases in between. This CDR3 comprises 15 residues. CDR3 residues: CASSSTTPLTDTQYF. The CDR3 region has the DNA TGCGCCAGCAGCTCTACCACCCCGTTAACAGATACGCAGTATTTT.

The chain uses TRBV5-1 and TRBJ2-1, with a possible D match to TRBD2 (6 bases). CDR1 and CDR2 from the germline V gene are SGHRS and YFSETQ. V lost 2 bases to trimming and J lost 5 bases, with 14 bases between them. The CDR3 has 15 residues. The DNA of the CDR3 is TGCGCCAGCAGCTTAGGCTTTGGGGGGAACAATGAGCAGTTCTTC. It yields the protein CASSLGFGGNNEQFF. Together with reference TRBV5-1 and TRBJ2-1, the CDR3 gives the full variable domain: KAGVTQTPRYLIKTRGQQVTLSCSPISGHRSVSWYQQTPGQGLQFLFEYFSETQRNKGNFPGRFSGRQFSNSRSEMNVSTLELGDSALYLCASSLGFGGNNEQFFGPGTRLTVL.

This clone was detected only a few times. The chain has TRBV5-1 and TRBJ2-3, with 11 bases aligning to TRBD2. This CDR3 comprises 16 residues. With V trimmed by 1 base and J by 5 bases, 6 bases remained unmatched. Germline V gene lookup returns CDR1 SGHRS and CDR2 YFSETQ. The CDR3 nucleotides read TGCGCCAGCAGCTTGCAGGGACTAGCGGCCCGAGATACGCAGTATTTT. Amino acid sequence: CASSLQGLAARDTQYF.

V is TRBV30 and J is TRBJ2-3, with TRBD2 matching over 7 bases. V lost 0 bases and J lost 11; bases outside the gene matches: 5. The CDR3 loop spans 12 amino acids. Germline V lookup: CDR1 GTSNPN, CDR2 SVGIG (reference sequence). The DNA of the CDR3 is TGTGCCTGGAGTGTTAAGCGGGGAATGCAGTATTTT. Protein product: CAWSVKRGMQYF.

This clone was seen just once. The chain couples TRBV6-6 to TRBJ1-1; no reliable D call. Trimming cost V 0 bases and J 0 bases, with 8 bases left between them. CDR1 is MNHNY, CDR2 SVGAGI, per germline (reference sequence). The CDR3 length is 15 residues. CDR3 protein: CASSYSGSLNTEAFF. Here the CDR3 DNA reads TGTGCCAGCAGTTACTCGGGCAGTCTGAACACTGAAGCTTTCTTT.

CDR3 DNA sequence: TGTGCCAGCAGCCTCGGACTAGCGGGTACGCAGTATTTT. Amino acid sequence: CASSLGLAGTQYF. The chain joins TRBV6-6 to TRBJ2-3; TRBD2 aligns across 11 bases. Germline loops: CDR1 MNHNY, CDR2 SVGAGI (reference sequence). The trim removed 6 bases at V and 8 bases at J, leaving 4 bases unmatched. The CDR3 sequence is 13 residues long.

This chain links TRBV27 with TRBJ1-5, with D unresolved. The CDR3 length is 13 residues. V lost 3 bases, J lost 1 base, and 4 bases lay in between. From germline, CDR1 is MNHEY and CDR2 SMNVEV (reference sequence). CDR3: CASSFASNQPQHF. The CDR3 DNA reads TGTGCCAGCAGTTTCGCGAGCAATCAGCCCCAGCATTTT.

The V gene is TRBV5-1, the J gene TRBJ2-6; no definite D call. Germline V gene sequence: CDR1 SGHRS, CDR2 YFSETQ. The CDR3 runs to 15 residues. Trimming removed 5 bases from V and 0 bases from J, with 9 bases in between. The CDR3, as DNA: TGCGCCAGCAGTAGAGACACCTCTGGGGCCAACGTCCTGACTTTC. This codes for CASSRDTSGANVLTF.

The chain recombines TRBV6-5 with TRBJ2-3, with 7 bases that match TRBD2. The CDR3 totals 14 residues. V lost 6 bases, J lost 2 bases, and 5 bases stayed unmatched. Germline V lookup: CDR1 MNHEY, CDR2 SVGAGI. The CDR3 is CASRKGGHTDTQYF. The CDR3, as DNA: TGTGCCAGCAGGAAGGGAGGGCACACAGATACGCAGTATTTT.

The gene calls are TRBV6-6 and TRBJ2-7; tentative D call: TRBD1 (6 bases). Germline lookup yields CDR1 MNHNY and CDR2 SVGAGI (reference sequence). CDR3 size: 14 residues. V was cut by 6 bases and J by 0 bases, with 12 bases left in between. The CDR3 protein is CASRNRAYSYEQYF. CDR3 DNA: TGTGCCAGCAGGAACAGGGCTTACTCCTACGAGCAGTACTTC.

This clone has just a few counts. This chain joins TRBV6-4 and TRBJ1-1; D not resolved. The CDR3 is 13 amino acids. The V end lost 3 bases, the J end lost 0 bases, and 5 bases lay between the germline ends. Germline CDR1 MRHNA, CDR2 SNTAGT. The CDR3 here is CASSEGLNTEAFF. CDR3 bases: TGTGCCAGCAGTGAGGGCTTGAACACTGAAGCTTTCTTT.

This clone was seen more than once but under ten times. The chain uses TRBV6-6 and TRBJ1-2; a weak D match, TRBD1 (5 bases). CDR1 is MNHNY and CDR2 is SVGAGI in the germline V gene (reference sequence). CDR3 size: 13 residues. The V and J ends lost 6 bases and 2 bases respectively, with 10 bases between them. The CDR3 loop reads CASRADSNYGYTF. The CDR3 nucleotides are TGTGCCAGCAGGGCTGACAGCAACTATGGCTACACCTTC.

The chain uses TRBV11-3 and TRBJ1-4; the match to TRBD1 covers 10 bases. The CDR3 sequence is 15 residues long. CDR1 and CDR2 (germline): SGHNT, YENEEA. The J segment lost 7 bases and the V segment lost 5 bases, leaving 7 bases of the junction unmatched. This CDR3 is CASSGRTGGGEKLFF. CDR3 in DNA: TGTGCCAGCAGCGGACGGACAGGGGGGGGTGAAAAACTGTTTTTT.

J is TRBJ2-7 and V is TRBV11-3; TRBD1 might be the D (6 bases). Trimming took 5 bases from V and 6 from J, leaving 20 bases between them. The CDR3 sequence is 15 residues long. Germline V gene sequence: CDR1 SGHNT, CDR2 YENEEA. The CDR3 sequence: CASSPGTLLGSEQYF. CDR3 coding DNA: TGTGCCAGCAGCCCAGGGACACTTCTAGGGTCCGAGCAGTACTTC.

This chain links TRBV4-1 with TRBJ2-3; 15 nucleotides align to TRBD2. The CDR3 has 18 amino acids. Germline loops: CDR1 MGHRA, CDR2 YSYEKL. V dropped 4 bases and J dropped 0; count of bases not matched to a gene: 5. The CDR3 reads CASSPGLAGGESTDTQYF. CDR3 bases: TGCGCCAGCAGCCCGGGACTAGCGGGGGGCGAAAGCACAGATACGCAGTATTTT.

V and J are TRBV6-5 and TRBJ2-7, with 8 positions matching TRBD1. Germline lookup yields CDR1 MNHEY and CDR2 SVGAGI. This CDR3 has 14 residues. V lost 5 bases to trimming and J lost 3 bases; unmatched junction nucleotides: 6. Here the CDR3 reads CASSPRTGIYEQYF. CDR3 DNA: TGTGCCAGCAGTCCAAGGACAGGGATCTACGAGCAGTACTTC.

The table lists this clone with a few counts. The rearrangement links TRBV2 to TRBJ2-7; maybe TRBD2 (7 bases). Trimming left V 5 bases short and J 0 bases short, with 14 bases between. Germline CDR1 SNHLY, CDR2 FYNNEI. This CDR3 is built from 15 residues. CDR3 amino acids: CASSPKGGNSYEQYF. As DNA, the CDR3 is TGTGCCAGCAGTCCCAAGGGGGGGAACTCCTACGAGCAGTACTTC.

This sequence joins TRBV30 and TRBJ1-1; maybe TRBD1 (6 bases). Germline V gives CDR1 GTSNPN, CDR2 SVGIG (reference sequence). The CDR3 has 16 residues. V was shortened by 0 bases and J by 2 bases, with 16 bases between the two germline ends. The CDR3 sequence is CAWSVRGEGGNTEAFF. The CDR3 bases are TGTGCCTGGAGTGTACGGGGGGAGGGGGGCAACACTGAAGCTTTCTTT.

This clone has more than one count but fewer than ten. The chain uses TRBV10-3 and TRBJ2-7; 14 bases line up with TRBD2. J lost 0 bases, V lost 5 bases, and 3 bases had no gene match. The CDR3 is 16 amino acids. CDR1 ENHRY and CDR2 SYGVKD come from the germline V gene. The CDR3 sequence: CAISKGTSGSSYEQYF. The CDR3 nucleotides are TGTGCCATCAGTAAAGGGACTAGCGGGAGCTCCTACGAGCAGTACTTC.

Only a few counts were recorded for this clone. The J gene is TRBJ1-4, the V gene TRBV4-2; the match to TRBD1 covers 11 bases. CDR3 length: 16 residues. Germline CDR1 LGHNA, CDR2 YNFKEQ. The trim removed 4 bases at V and 7 bases at J, leaving 8 bases unmatched. CDR3 coding DNA: TGTGCCAGCAGCCCGGGACAGGGGGAAAGGGGTGAAAAACTGTTTTTT. Its protein product is CASSPGQGERGEKLFF.

As DNA, the CDR3 is TGTGCCAGCAGCTCGTATCACAACAGCTATGGCTACACCTTC. Translation gives CASSSYHNSYGYTF. The rearrangement links TRBV7-9 to TRBJ1-2; D unclear. Germline assignment: CDR1 SEHNR and CDR2 FQNEAQ (reference sequence). The CDR3 loop spans 14 amino acids. Trimming shortened V by 4 bases and J by 4 bases, and 13 bases separated the two germline ends.

The chain joins TRBV18 to TRBJ2-3; 10 bases align to TRBD1. J gave up 4 bases and V 3 bases, and 4 bases lay outside the gene matches. This CDR3 spans 15 amino acids. CDR1 and CDR2 (germline): KGHSH, LQKENI. The CDR3: CASSPGQGNADTQYF. DNA of the CDR3: TGTGCCAGCTCACCGGGACAGGGGAATGCAGATACGCAGTATTTT.

This clone was counted between two and nine times. The chain is built from TRBV7-2 and TRBJ1-5; D unclear. Between the trimmed V and J ends, which lost 3 bases and 4 bases, there was a span of 7 bases. The CDR3 length is 13 residues. Germline CDR1 and CDR2: SGHTA and FQGNSA. The DNA of the CDR3 is TGTGCCAGCAGCTTGGGCGCTAATCAGCCCCAGCATTTT. Translated, it gives CASSLGANQPQHF.